Following are 30 T cell receptor beta chains from one sample sequenced in a study of blood T cell repertoires in COVID-19. Profiling relied on immunoSEQ multiplex PCR, and the TCRdb table lists in-frame clones only, not all of them. The sample has some 75,000 clones, 86% seen once. The specimen sequenced was peripheral blood. The receptors were gathered from a man older than 75 with COVID-19, enrolled during active disease.

J is TRBJ2-2 and V is TRBV5-4, with D possibly being TRBD2 (6 bases). Germline CDR1 is SGHNT and CDR2 is YYREEE (reference sequence). Trimming took off 6 bases at V and 1 base at J, with 16 bases between the two ends. The CDR3 covers 16 residues. For the CDR3, the DNA is TGTGCCAGCAACAATGGGGGACTGAGGAACACCGGGGAGCTGTTTTTT. Encoded protein: CASNNGGLRNTGELFF.

The chain employs TRBV12-3 or TRBV12-4 and TRBJ2-3, with D possibly TRBD1 on 5 matching bases. The ends were cut back, 6 bases at V and 10 bases at J, with 11 bases in the middle. CDR3 length: 11 amino acids. CDR3 sequence (DNA): TGTGCCAGCAGCCTCGAAGGGGCGCAGTATTTT. Its protein is CASSLEGAQYF.

V and J are TRBV19 and TRBJ1-6; no definite D call. The CDR3 consists of 12 residues. The germline V and J ends were trimmed by 5 bases and 7 bases, with 6 bases remaining between them. Germline CDR1 and CDR2: LNHDA and SQIVND (reference sequence). Here the CDR3 DNA reads TGTGCCAGTAGTCAACTAAATTCACCCCTCCACTTT. This encodes CASSQLNSPLHF. The variable domain in full, with the rest retrieved from reference TRBV19 and TRBJ1-6, is DGGITQSPKYLFRKEGQNVTLSCEQNLNHDAMYWYRQDPGQGLRLIYYSQIVNDFQKGDIAEGYSVSREKKESFPLTVTSAQKNPTAFYLCASSQLNSPLHFGNGTRLTVT.

V is TRBV5-5 and J is TRBJ1-6; D remains ambiguous. The CDR3 contains 16 residues. The V end lost 4 bases, the J end lost 0 bases, and 11 bases lay between the germline ends. Germline CDR1 is SGHKS and CDR2 is YYEKEE (reference sequence). CDR3 amino acids: CASSREPISYNSPLHF. The CDR3 DNA reads as TGTGCCAGCAGCCGGGAACCTATCTCCTATAATTCACCCCTCCACTTT.

This clone has only one observation. The rearrangement links TRBV13 to TRBJ1-1; TRBD1 might be the D (5 bases). Germline V gene lookup returns CDR1 PRHDT and CDR2 FYEKMQ (reference sequence). The CDR3 is 13 amino acids. Trimming left V 2 bases short and J 4 bases short, with 8 bases between. In nucleotides, the CDR3 is TGTGCCAGCAGCTTAACCGGGGGCACTGAAGCTTTCTTT. This gives the protein CASSLTGGTEAFF.

The V gene is TRBV12-3 or TRBV12-4, the J gene TRBJ2-3; D is perhaps TRBD2 (6 bases). The ends were cut back, 6 bases at V and 6 bases at J, with 10 bases in the middle. This CDR3 is built from 12 residues. The CDR3 nucleotides are TGTGCCAGCAGCCGCCGGGGGGATACGCAGTATTTT. It translates to CASSRRGDTQYF.

The chain recombines TRBV19 with TRBJ2-5, with D possibly matching TRBD2 (6 bases). The CDR3 has 13 amino acids. The V end was cut by 4 bases, the J end by 5 bases, with 11 bases between. Germline V lookup: CDR1 LNHDA, CDR2 SQIVND (reference sequence). The DNA of the CDR3 is TGTGCCAGTAGTACTGCCGGAGGGGAGACCCAGTACTTC. Translation: CASSTAGGETQYF.

The chain employs TRBV7-9 and TRBJ1-4; a possible D gene is TRBD1 (6 bases). The CDR3 consists of 15 residues. Germline assignment: CDR1 SEHNR and CDR2 FQNEAQ (reference sequence). Trimming took off 5 bases at V and 10 bases at J, with 20 bases between the two ends. This CDR3 reads CASSESWYRVGKLFF. The CDR3 DNA reads as TGTGCCAGCAGCGAGAGTTGGTACAGGGTGGGAAAACTGTTTTTT.

CDR3 sequence reads: CASSVGAGQGTHGYTF. The CDR3 coding sequence is TGTGCCAGCAGTGTGGGTGCAGGACAGGGGACCCATGGCTACACCTTC. The chain has TRBV2 and TRBJ1-2, with 9 nucleotides matching TRBD1. Trimming took 4 bases from V and 6 from J; bases not matched to a gene: 12. Per germline, CDR1 SNHLY and CDR2 FYNNEI. There are 16 residues in the CDR3. Full variable domain (remainder filled in from reference TRBV2 and TRBJ1-2): EPEVTQTPSHQVTQMGQEVILRCVPISNHLYFYWYRQILGQKVEFLVSFYNNEISEKSEIFDDQFSVERPDGSNFTLKIRSTKLEDSAMYFCASSVGAGQGTHGYTFGSGTRLTVV.

The DNA of the CDR3 is TGTGCCAGCAGCGGCGGGAATCAGCCCCAGCATTTT. This translates into CASSGGNQPQHF. V and J are TRBV9 and TRBJ1-5; D ambiguous. Trimming stripped 3 bases from V and 4 bases from J, with 5 bases between. Germline V gene sequence: CDR1 SGDLS, CDR2 YYNGEE. The CDR3 has 12 residues. The full variable domain, in which reference TRBV9 and TRBJ1-5 provide the parts outside the CDR3, is DSGVTQTPKHLITATGQRVTLRCSPRSGDLSVYWYQQSLDQGLQFLIQYYNGEERAKGNILERFSAQQFPDLHSELNLSSLELGDSALYFCASSGGNQPQHFGDGTRLSIL.

This chain connects TRBV6-5 to TRBJ2-7, with D possibly matching TRBD1 (6 bases). The ends were cut back, 0 bases at V and 9 bases at J, with 12 bases in the middle. The CDR3 sequence is 13 residues long. Germline CDR1 MNHEY, CDR2 SVGAGI. DNA for the CDR3: TGTGCCAGCAGTTACTCGCAGGGGACGACGCAGTACTTC. This sequence encodes CASSYSQGTTQYF.

The CDR3 spells CASSFSRAGEAFF. As DNA, the CDR3 is TGTGCCAGCAGCTTCTCCAGGGCTGGTGAAGCTTTCTTT. The chain carries TRBV7-3 and TRBJ1-1, with a tentative D call TRBD1 (5 bases). Per the germline V gene, CDR1 is SGHTA and CDR2 is FQGTGA. V was shortened by 3 bases and J by 7 bases, with 12 bases between the two germline ends. The CDR3 is 13 residues long.

V gene TRBV6-6 combines with J gene TRBJ1-4; the D gene is possibly TRBD1 (5 bases). The CDR3 runs 13 residues. V dropped 6 bases and J dropped 11 bases, with 16 bases sitting between them. Germline V gene sequence: CDR1 MNHNY, CDR2 SVGAGI (reference sequence). CDR3: CASSQGAGLKLFF. The CDR3 coding sequence is TGTGCCAGCAGCCAAGGGGCGGGGTTGAAACTGTTTTTT.

V is TRBV12-3 or TRBV12-4 and J is TRBJ1-6; 8 positions agree with TRBD1. Trimming took 3 bases from V and 9 from J; bases not matched to a gene: 1. The CDR3 has 13 amino acids. CDR3 in DNA: TGTGCCAGCAGTTTGGACAGGGCTTCACCCCTCCACTTT. Translating it yields CASSLDRASPLHF.

The chain recombines TRBV5-4 with TRBJ2-5; TRBD1 is a possible D gene (6 bases). V was trimmed by 2 bases and J by 2 bases, leaving 10 bases between them. The germline gives CDR1 SGHNT, CDR2 YYREEE (reference sequence). The CDR3 loop spans 14 amino acids. The CDR3 protein is CASSLQQGQETQYF. In nucleotides, the CDR3 is TGTGCCAGCAGCTTACAACAGGGTCAAGAGACCCAGTACTTC.

The chain recombines TRBV4-1 with TRBJ2-2; 8 bases line up with TRBD2. The J segment lost 4 bases and the V segment lost 0 bases, leaving 10 bases of the junction unmatched. This CDR3 spans 18 amino acids. The germline gives CDR1 MGHRA, CDR2 YSYEKL. In nucleotides, the CDR3 is TGCGCCAGCAGCCAAGAGGTCGGCAGCCGGGGGGGCACCGGGGAGCTGTTTTTT. Protein product: CASSQEVGSRGGTGELFF.

This rearrangement joins TRBV11-2 to TRBJ2-5; 12 bases line up with TRBD2. V was clipped by 5 bases and J by 4 bases; unmatched bases: 14. The CDR3 loop spans 18 amino acids. The germline gives CDR1 SGHAT, CDR2 FQNNGV. Written as DNA, the CDR3 is TGTGCCAGCAGCCTCGCCGGAGGAGCTAGCGGGGGGGTAGAGACCCAGTACTTC. It encodes CASSLAGGASGGVETQYF.

V is TRBV28 and J is TRBJ1-5, with 7 bases identical to TRBD1. The J segment lost 6 bases and the V segment lost 4 bases, leaving 6 bases of the junction unmatched. The CDR3 consists of 14 residues. Germline CDR1 MDHEN, CDR2 SYDVKM. The CDR3 region has the DNA TGTGCCAGCAGTTCCTACAGGGGTTTTCAGCCCCAGCATTTT. This codes for CASSSYRGFQPQHF.

The chain carries TRBV18 and TRBJ2-6; D may be TRBD1 (6 bases). Germline CDR1 reads KGHSH; CDR2 reads LQKENI. The V end was cut by 3 bases, the J end by 0 bases, with 12 bases between. The CDR3 loop spans 17 amino acids. CDR3 nucleotide sequence: TGTGCCAGCTCACCGACAGGCGAGAGCTCTGGGGCCAACGTCCTGACTTTC. Translating gives CASSPTGESSGANVLTF.

The V gene is TRBV6-5, the J gene TRBJ1-6; D gene uncertain. CDR1 is MNHEY, CDR2 SVGAGI, per germline. CDR3 length: 14 amino acids. V shed 7 bases and J shed 0 bases, with 7 bases lying between them. This CDR3 reads CASTTSSYNSPLHF. The CDR3 region has the DNA TGTGCCAGCACCACGAGCTCCTATAATTCACCCCTCCACTTT.

This clone was seen only once. The chain joins TRBV5-1 to TRBJ2-1, with 12 bases that match TRBD2. The V gene end was trimmed by 0 bases and the J gene end by 5 bases; junction bases not matched to a gene: 6. Germline lookup yields CDR1 SGHRS and CDR2 YFSETQ. The CDR3 spans 17 residues. In DNA, the CDR3 is TGCGCCAGCAGCTTGGCCACTAGCGGGGGGTCCCACAATGAGCAGTTCTTC. The encoded protein is CASSLATSGGSHNEQFF.

The rearrangement joins TRBV2 to TRBJ2-5; 11 bases are a match to TRBD2. The CDR3 covers 17 residues. Trimming removed 1 base from V and 5 bases from J; junction bases left unmatched: 9. Per the germline V gene, CDR1 is SNHLY and CDR2 is FYNNEI. Written as DNA, the CDR3 is TGTGCCAGCAGTGAAGAAGGTAGCGGGGGGGCATTGGAGACCCAGTACTTC. This gives the protein CASSEEGSGGALETQYF.

This clone was counted a few times. The chain uses TRBV19 and TRBJ1-1; 8 bases align to TRBD1. Germline trimming cut 7 bases from V and 7 bases from J; bases unmatched to any gene: 14. The CDR3 loop spans 15 amino acids. Germline V gene data show CDR1 as LNHDA and CDR2 as SQIVND (reference sequence). CDR3 in amino acids: CASIPRTGSYGEAFF. The CDR3 DNA follows: TGTGCCAGTATCCCTCGGACAGGGTCGTACGGTGAAGCTTTCTTT.

This chain links TRBV19 with TRBJ2-1; 8 positions match TRBD1. V was pared by 3 bases and J by 6 bases, with 10 bases of the junction left unmatched. CDR1 is LNHDA and CDR2 is SQIVND in the germline V gene (reference sequence). This CDR3 has 16 amino acids. The CDR3 protein is CASSIPLTGGINEQFF. The CDR3 bases are TGTGCCAGTAGTATTCCCCTCACAGGGGGTATCAATGAGCAGTTCTTC.

This chain connects TRBV6-6 to TRBJ2-1; 12 bases fit TRBD1. Germline trimming cut 5 bases from V and 7 bases from J; bases unmatched to any gene: 12. The CDR3 consists of 17 residues. Germline V CDR1 and CDR2: MNHNY, SVGAGI (reference sequence). CDR3 region: CASSRPGTGGRSNEQFF. CDR3 nucleotides: TGTGCCAGCAGTCGTCCCGGGACAGGGGGCAGGTCGAATGAGCAGTTCTTC.

The chain recombines TRBV28 with TRBJ1-1; weak D call: TRBD1 (6 bases). V gave up 1 base and J gave up 3 bases, with 12 bases separating them. This CDR3 is built from 15 residues. Germline V gene data show CDR1 as MDHEN and CDR2 as SYDVKM. The CDR3 nucleotides are TGTGCCAGCAGTTTATATCGGGGGGCTGACACTGAAGCTTTCTTT. Translated: CASSLYRGADTEAFF.

This clone was observed a handful of times. The rearrangement joins TRBV6-6 to TRBJ1-5, with D possibly being TRBD1 (6 bases). V lost 6 bases and J lost 3, with 15 bases in between. Looked up from germline, CDR1 is MNHNY and CDR2 is SVGAGI (reference sequence). The CDR3 is 15 residues long. The CDR3 region has the DNA TGTGCCAGCAGGTCATTTACAGGGATCAATCAGCCCCAGCATTTT. Translating it yields CASRSFTGINQPQHF.

The V gene is TRBV11-2, the J gene TRBJ1-1; the D gene is possibly TRBD1 (5 bases). Trimming removed 1 base from V and 10 bases from J, with 10 bases in between. The CDR3 consists of 12 residues. Germline CDR1 is SGHAT and CDR2 is FQNNGV. The CDR3 here is CASSLGRARAFF. CDR3 nucleotides: TGTGCCAGCAGCTTAGGCAGGGCTCGAGCTTTCTTT.

This clone was detected once. The chain links TRBV11-3 to TRBJ2-6, with D unresolved. The CDR3 contains 12 residues. The germline CDR1 and CDR2 sequences are SGHNT and YENEEA. The germline V and J ends were trimmed by 2 bases and 11 bases, with 7 bases remaining between them. CDR3 nucleotides: TGTGCCAGCAGCTTAAGCCCTTACGTCCTGACTTTC. It encodes CASSLSPYVLTF.

This clone was seen more than once but under ten times. This chain joins TRBV6-1 and TRBJ1-2; D remains unclear. The germline V gene encodes CDR1 MNHNS and CDR2 SASEGT. The ends were cut back, 0 bases at V and 8 bases at J, with 10 bases in the middle. The CDR3 is 13 residues long. DNA of the CDR3: TGTGCCAGCAGTGAAGCGAGCGGGCGAGGCTACACCTTC. Residues: CASSEASGRGYTF.